This TCR beta chain was sequenced for a study of blood T cell repertoires in COVID-19. Looking at the study overall: The United States, Italy and Spain supplied acute and convalescent COVID-19 samples. T cells, B-cell-depleted T cells, or PBMCs provided the cDNA or gDNA that served as material.

As processed by the authors: Amplifying reference gene primers gave estimates of nucleated cell counts. Profiling relied on immunoSEQ multiplex PCR, and the TCRdb table lists in-frame clones only, not all of them. V, J and clone size were drawn from that table, and D and trimming were deduced from the DNA. The sample consists of around 97,000 clones, more than 70% of them appearing once. The CDR3 is 15 residues long. CDR1 and CDR2 (germline): MNHEY, SMNVEV (reference sequence). V lost 5 bases, J lost 7 bases, and 8 bases stayed unmatched. This TCR came from a human donor in a cohort sampled during active COVID-19. The sample comprised peripheral blood. The chain uses TRBV27 and TRBJ2-1, with 10 bases matching TRBD2. The CDR3 loop is CASSPLAGVQNEQFF. The CDR3 bases are TGTGCCAGCAGTCCCCTAGCGGGAGTGCAAAATGAGCAGTTCTTC.